This record looks at one T cell receptor (beta chain) sequence and its context. The sample comes from a study of blood T cells in healthy people across ages. Primers used in a second PCR of about 7 to 12 cycles were a sample-barcoded 5' primer and a J-beta primer mix. TCRdb used MiXCR to reprocess the 5' RACE reads, holding one entry per CDR3 protein. The data show approximately 400,000 distinct CDR3 sequences, with about 55% seen just once and 50% to 65% held by the top ten. The CDR3 is 14 amino acids. Germline CDR1 and CDR2: SGHDT and YYEEEE. Between the trimmed V and J ends, which lost 5 bases and 1 base, there was a span of 12 bases.

The sequencing input was blood. The rearrangement uses TRBV5-6 and TRBJ2-5; D ambiguous. The receptor's source is a man between 60 and 75 years old in good health. The CDR3 sequence is CASRLQFLQETQYF. The CDR3 DNA is TGTGCCAGCAGGCTACAGTTCCTCCAAGAGACCCAGTACTTC.